This T cell receptor (beta chain) was profiled in a study of blood T cell repertoires in COVID-19. The study recruited exposed participants who had met a COVID-19 case within 2 weeks before entry. Using immunoSEQ multiplex PCR, the repertoire was profiled, and TCRdb retains in-frame clones only, with some absent. The sample includes about 430,000 clones, roughly 84% of them seen just once. The CDR3 contains 15 residues. V shed 0 bases, J shed 1 base, and the junction held 4 bases outside the gene matches. From germline, CDR1 is SGHRS and CDR2 YFSETQ. The sequence was collected from a woman under 30 who had been exposed to COVID-19. V and J are TRBV5-1 and TRBJ2-7; TRBD1 matches at 7 bases. The sample consisted of PBMCs or T cells enriched from blood (not recorded which). The CDR3 region has the DNA TGCGCCAGCAGCTTGGTTCGGGACAGTTCCTACGAGCAGTACTTC. Amino acid sequence: CASSLVRDSSYEQYF. The whole variable domain, filled in from reference TRBV5-1 and TRBJ2-7, reads KAGVTQTPRYLIKTRGQQVTLSCSPISGHRSVSWYQQTPGQGLQFLFEYFSETQRNKGNFPGRFSGRQFSNSRSEMNVSTLELGDSALYLCASSLVRDSSYEQYFGPGTRLTVT.